The 27 T cell receptor beta chains below all came from one sample that was sequenced in a study of shared clonotypes between healthy human individuals. The data were produced by immunoSEQ multiplex PCR, yet TCRdb's version contains in-frame clones alone and is incomplete. This sample has over a million clones, with approximately 78% found just once. Sequencing used memory CD4+ T cells from PBMCs. Subset specified: CD45RA-negative fraction. These receptors were collected from a man between 18 and 35 years old in good health. Some clones in this sample may be carry-over from other donors' samples.

The rearrangement joins TRBV19 to TRBJ1-1, with a tentative D call TRBD1 (5 bases). Trimming cost V 3 bases and J 10 bases, with 15 bases left between them. Per germline, CDR1 LNHDA and CDR2 SQIVND (reference sequence). The CDR3 spans 13 residues. The CDR3 region has the DNA TGTGCCAGTAGTATCGGCCGGGGCCAGCCAGCTTTCTTT. Protein: CASSIGRGQPAFF.

The chain is built from TRBV20-1 and TRBJ2-1; the D is unclear. Trimming pared 7 bases from V and 12 bases from J, leaving 7 bases between. The CDR3 consists of 8 residues. Germline CDR1 reads DFQATT; CDR2 reads SNEGSKA (reference sequence). For the CDR3, the DNA is TGCAGTGTGATAGGGCAGTTCTTC. Translation gives CSVIGQFF.

The chain links TRBV28 to TRBJ2-7; 10 bases map to TRBD1. V lost 5 bases, J lost 2 bases, and 6 bases stayed unmatched. Germline V gives CDR1 MDHEN, CDR2 SYDVKM. This CDR3 region has 15 residues. This chain's CDR3 is CASSHQGQGPYEQYF. The CDR3 DNA follows: TGTGCCAGCAGTCATCAGGGACAGGGGCCCTACGAGCAGTACTTC. The whole variable domain, filled in from reference TRBV28 and TRBJ2-7, reads DVKVTQSSRYLVKRTGEKVFLECVQDMDHENMFWYRQDPGLGLRLIYFSYDVKMKEKGDIPEGYSVSREKKERFSLILESASTNQTSMYLCASSHQGQGPYEQYFGPGTRLTVT.

This chain joins TRBV21-1 and TRBJ1-5. TRBV21-1 is a pseudogene segment. CDR3 length equals 17 residues. Written as DNA, the CDR3 is TGTGCCAGCAGCAAATTAACGTTAGTGGGTGGCAATCAGCCCCAGCATTTT. Protein product: CASSKLTLVGGNQPQHF.

A few counts support this clone. The sample has other DNA sequences that encode this CDR3 too. This chain joins TRBV30 and TRBJ1-5, with TRBD1 as a possible D gene (5 bases). V dropped 2 bases and J dropped 4 bases, with 12 bases sitting between them. CDR3 length: 14 residues. Germline lookup yields CDR1 GTSNPN and CDR2 SVGIG (reference sequence). Here the CDR3 DNA reads TGTGCCTGGAGTACGGGACGGCTGAATCAGCCCCAGCATTTT. Translation gives CAWSTGRLNQPQHF.

As concerns this clone: This same CDR3 is encoded by further DNA sequences in the sample. The chain links TRBV9 to TRBJ2-7; 7 positions agree with TRBD1. This CDR3 contains 14 residues. CDR1 is SGDLS and CDR2 is YYNGEE in the germline V gene. V was pared by 4 bases and J by 1 base, with 5 bases of the junction left unmatched. The CDR3 nucleotides read TGTGCCAGCAGCCCAGGGACAGCGTCCTACGAGCAGTACTTC. It yields the protein CASSPGTASYEQYF.

J is TRBJ2-2 and V is TRBV6-6, with 8 bases fitting TRBD2. Germline V gene data show CDR1 as MNHNY and CDR2 as SVGAGI (reference sequence). The CDR3 is 15 amino acids. V lost 6 bases to trimming and J lost 4 bases; unmatched junction nucleotides: 7. This CDR3 reads CASRYLRGGTGELFF. CDR3 nucleotide sequence: TGTGCCAGCAGATACCTTCGGGGGGGCACCGGGGAGCTGTTTTTT.

This clone was recorded at least ten times. This chain joins TRBV7-9 and TRBJ2-6; D is unresolved. Germline values: CDR1 SEHNR, CDR2 FQNEAQ (reference sequence). The CDR3 has 15 residues. V lost 2 bases to trimming and J lost 2 bases, with 7 bases between them. CDR3 coding DNA: TGTGCCAGCAGCTTACCAAGGGCTGGGGCCAACGTCCTGACTTTC. Amino acid sequence: CASSLPRAGANVLTF.

This clone came up many times. This chain joins TRBV2 and TRBJ2-7, with a possible D match to TRBD2 (6 bases). Germline V gene lookup returns CDR1 SNHLY and CDR2 FYNNEI. Trimming took 4 bases from V and 6 from J, leaving 19 bases between them. The CDR3 totals 15 residues. The CDR3 region has the DNA TGTGCCAGCAGTGGGGCAGTGACTAGAAGTGGCGAGCAGTACTTC. This sequence encodes CASSGAVTRSGEQYF.

The genes are TRBV28 and TRBJ1-5; D gene uncertain. The V gene's germline CDR1 is MDHEN and CDR2 SYDVKM. This CDR3 spans 16 amino acids. Deletions cut 8 bases from V and 1 base from J, with 18 bases between. The CDR3 protein is CASEEHGRGSNQPQHF. CDR3 coding DNA: TGTGCCAGCGAAGAACATGGACGGGGAAGCAATCAGCCCCAGCATTTT.

The CDR3 loop is CASSYSASTDTQYF. As DNA, the CDR3 is TGTGCCAGCAGTTACTCGGCTAGCACAGATACGCAGTATTTT. The chain couples TRBV6-5 to TRBJ2-3, with D hard to call. The CDR3 has 14 residues. CDR1 and CDR2 from the germline V gene are MNHEY and SVGAGI. The V end was cut by 0 bases, the J end by 0 bases, with 4 bases between.

This sequence joins TRBV5-3 and TRBJ1-5; a possible D gene is TRBD1 (5 bases). TRBV5-3 is reported as an ORF; its role is uncertain. The CDR3 spans 17 residues. V was trimmed by 4 bases and J by 1 base, leaving 18 bases between them. CDR3 loop: CARSTDRSCRSNQPQHF. The CDR3 bases are TGTGCCAGAAGCACTGACAGATCGTGCAGGAGCAATCAGCCCCAGCATTTT.

The V and J genes are TRBV7-2 and TRBJ2-1; 7 bases map to TRBD2. This CDR3 spans 15 amino acids. The ends lost 5 bases at V and 2 bases at J; junction bases unmatched: 6. Per the germline V gene, CDR1 is SGHTA and CDR2 is FQGNSA. The CDR3 sequence: CASSPTSATYNEQFF. For the CDR3, the DNA is TGTGCCAGCAGCCCAACTAGCGCCACCTACAATGAGCAGTTCTTC.

The rearrangement uses TRBV9 and TRBJ2-5; maybe TRBD1 (6 bases). Trimming cost V 3 bases and J 6 bases, with 12 bases left between them. This CDR3 is 13 amino acids long. Germline V CDR1 and CDR2: SGDLS, YYNGEE. The CDR3 spells CASSATGFQTQYF. As DNA, the CDR3 is TGTGCCAGCAGCGCGACAGGTTTCCAGACCCAGTACTTC.

The chain links TRBV28 to TRBJ2-7; the match to TRBD2 covers 10 bases. V shed 2 bases, J shed 7 bases, and the junction held 11 bases outside the gene matches. This CDR3 is 16 amino acids long. The germline V gene encodes CDR1 MDHEN and CDR2 SYDVKM. CDR3 sequence: CASSLTGLAGAGEQYF. The CDR3 DNA reads TGTGCCAGCAGTTTAACGGGGCTAGCGGGGGCGGGAGAGCAGTACTTC.

The chain recombines TRBV6-6 with TRBJ2-7; the D gene is possibly TRBD1 (6 bases). CDR1 and CDR2 (germline): MNHNY, SVGAGI (reference sequence). This CDR3 is built from 15 residues. V lost 2 bases to trimming and J lost 6 bases, with 17 bases between them. CDR3 in DNA: TGTGCCAGCAGTTACCTGGGACACATTCAAGCCGAGCAGTACTTC. Protein sequence: CASSYLGHIQAEQYF.

This chain uses TRBV27 with TRBJ2-2, with D possibly matching TRBD1 (6 bases). Germline V gene lookup returns CDR1 MNHEY and CDR2 SMNVEV (reference sequence). The CDR3 sequence is 17 residues long. Trimming shortened V by 9 bases and J by 3 bases, and 23 bases separated the two germline ends. The chain's CDR3 is CARKGGKKGDHTGELFF. The CDR3 region has the DNA TGTGCCAGGAAAGGGGGAAAAAAGGGGGATCACACCGGGGAGCTGTTTTTT.

To note about this clone: This sample includes further DNA sequences coding for the same CDR3. V gene TRBV5-1 combines with J gene TRBJ2-5, with 11 bases fitting TRBD2. Unmatched junction bases numbered 3, after V lost 0 bases and J lost 2 bases. The CDR3 spans 16 residues. The germline gives CDR1 SGHRS, CDR2 YFSETQ. The CDR3 reads CASSLAGTSGQETQYF. DNA for the CDR3: TGCGCCAGCAGCTTGGCCGGGACTAGCGGTCAAGAGACCCAGTACTTC.

As to this clone: This sample includes further DNA sequences coding for the same CDR3. The CDR3, as DNA: TGTGCCAGCTCACCTCAAAGCTCCTACGAGCAGTACTTC. Protein product: CASSPQSSYEQYF. The gene calls are TRBV18 and TRBJ2-7; D unresolved. The germline gives CDR1 KGHSH, CDR2 LQKENI. Trimming took 3 bases from V and 0 from J, leaving 6 bases between them. This CDR3 region has 13 residues.

This clone was recorded at least ten times. Within the sample, other DNA sequences also encode this same CDR3. The chain is built from TRBV28 and TRBJ2-5; no reliable D call. The CDR3 covers 11 residues. Germline lookup yields CDR1 MDHEN and CDR2 SYDVKM. The V gene lost 3 bases and the J gene lost 5 bases, with 4 bases spanning the gap. CDR3 bases: TGTGCCAGCAGTTTGAGGGAGACCCAGTACTTC. As protein: CASSLRETQYF.

This clone was seen just once. The DNA of the CDR3 is TGTGCCAGCAGCGAACTCCGGATTACCACGAACACCGGGGAGCTGTTTTTT. Translation: CASSELRITTNTGELFF. This sequence joins TRBV6-1 and TRBJ2-2; D is undetermined. Trimming stripped 6 bases from V and 0 bases from J, with 17 bases between. CDR1 is MNHNS, CDR2 SASEGT, per germline. The CDR3 consists of 17 residues.

The chain has TRBV30 and TRBJ2-3, with TRBD2 matching over 12 bases. The CDR3 loop spans 17 amino acids. The junction had 8 bases not matched to a gene; V was cut back by 1 base and J by 3 bases. The germline V gene encodes CDR1 GTSNPN and CDR2 SVGIG (reference sequence). In nucleotides, the CDR3 is TGTGCCTGGAGTGAAGGCCTAGCGGGAGGGTCGACAGATACGCAGTATTTT. This translates into CAWSEGLAGGSTDTQYF.

V gene TRBV10-3 combines with J gene TRBJ2-7, with D possibly TRBD1 on 5 matching bases. Looked up from germline, CDR1 is ENHRY and CDR2 is SYGVKD. V dropped 8 bases and J dropped 0 bases, with 11 bases sitting between them. The length of the CDR3 is 13 residues. Here the CDR3 reads CAIVAGPSYEQYF. CDR3 coding DNA: TGTGCCATCGTGGCAGGGCCCTCCTACGAGCAGTACTTC.

J is TRBJ1-2 and V is TRBV28; D possibly corresponds to TRBD1 (5 bases). Germline CDR1 MDHEN, CDR2 SYDVKM. Trimming left V 8 bases short and J 8 bases short, with 15 bases between. The CDR3 has 12 residues. CDR3 bases: TGTGCCAGCTCGTCGGGACTTAGAGGCTACACCTTC. Its translation is CASSSGLRGYTF.

This chain uses TRBV27 with TRBJ1-5; D possibly corresponds to TRBD1 (5 bases). Germline loops: CDR1 MNHEY, CDR2 SMNVEV (reference sequence). Trimming stripped 5 bases from V and 6 bases from J, with 14 bases between. This CDR3 has 14 residues. CDR3 nucleotides: TGTGCCAGCAGTCCACTCGGGACGTTTCAGCCCCAGCATTTT. Translation gives CASSPLGTFQPQHF.

The genes are TRBV6-1 and TRBJ1-4; maybe TRBD1 (5 bases). CDR3 length equals 14 residues. Trimming cost V 8 bases and J 9 bases, with 19 bases left between them. The germline V gene has CDR1 MNHNS and CDR2 SASEGT. In DNA, the CDR3 is TGTGCCAGCCGGGCGACAGCCGAACCCCAAAAACTGTTTTTT. Translation gives CASRATAEPQKLFF.

The CDR3 bases are TGTGCCAGCAGTGATATAAGGGGAATGCCCCAGCATTTT. Protein product: CASSDIRGMPQHF. V usage is TRBV6-1 and J usage is TRBJ1-5, with D possibly being TRBD1 (5 bases). Germline values: CDR1 MNHNS, CDR2 SASEGT. Trimming took 3 bases from V and 9 from J, leaving 12 bases between them. The CDR3 loop spans 13 amino acids.